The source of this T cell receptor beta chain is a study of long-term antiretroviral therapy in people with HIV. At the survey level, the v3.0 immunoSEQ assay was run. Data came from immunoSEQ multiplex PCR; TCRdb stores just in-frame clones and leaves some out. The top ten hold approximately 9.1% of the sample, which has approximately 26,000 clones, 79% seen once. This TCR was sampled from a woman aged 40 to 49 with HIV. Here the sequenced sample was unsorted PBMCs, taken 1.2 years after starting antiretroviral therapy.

For the CDR3, the DNA is TGCGCCAGCAGTTCCGGGACAGGGGCAGAGACCCAGTACTTC. Its protein product is CASSSGTGAETQYF. The chain employs TRBV5-1 and TRBJ2-5, with 10 nucleotides matching TRBD1. The CDR3 length is 14 residues. J lost 4 bases, V lost 5 bases, and 5 bases had no gene match. Germline values: CDR1 SGHRS, CDR2 YFSETQ.